This T cell receptor beta chain was identified in a study of T-cell reconstitution after alpha-beta-depleted transplantation in children. Preparing the TCRbeta library involved the use of unique molecular identifiers. MiXCR, applied by TCRdb to the PCR reads, yields one record per CDR3 protein. The table lists some 200,000 distinct CDR3 sequences, around 7% of them singletons. This clonotype has a count of ten or more. J lost 6 bases, V lost 0 bases, and 10 bases had no gene match. The CDR3 runs to 16 residues. CDR1 and CDR2 from the germline V gene are DFQATT and SNEGSKA (reference sequence). The chain carries TRBV20-1 and TRBJ2-1, with 8 nucleotides matching TRBD1. The sequence was collected from a human donor who donated a stem cell graft to a child with Wiskott-Aldrich syndrome. The starting material was PBMCs from the stem cell graft donor, obtained from the stem cell graft. This CDR3 reads CSARDLGRGLANEQFF. CDR3 in DNA: TGCAGTGCTAGAGATCTTGGCAGGGGGCTGGCCAATGAGCAGTTCTTC.